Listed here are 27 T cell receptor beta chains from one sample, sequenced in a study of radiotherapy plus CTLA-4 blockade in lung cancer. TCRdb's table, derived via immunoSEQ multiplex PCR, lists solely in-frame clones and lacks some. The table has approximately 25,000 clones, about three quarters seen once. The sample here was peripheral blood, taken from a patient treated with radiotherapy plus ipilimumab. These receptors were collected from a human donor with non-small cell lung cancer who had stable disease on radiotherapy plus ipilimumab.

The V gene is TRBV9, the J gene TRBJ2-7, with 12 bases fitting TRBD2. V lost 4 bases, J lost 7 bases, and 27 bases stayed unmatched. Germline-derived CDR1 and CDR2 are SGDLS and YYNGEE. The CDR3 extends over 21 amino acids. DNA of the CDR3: TGTGCCAGCAGCACTCACCCAACCACTAGCGGGAGGTTAGGGGCTACGGGGGAGCAGTACTTC. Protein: CASSTHPTTSGRLGATGEQYF.

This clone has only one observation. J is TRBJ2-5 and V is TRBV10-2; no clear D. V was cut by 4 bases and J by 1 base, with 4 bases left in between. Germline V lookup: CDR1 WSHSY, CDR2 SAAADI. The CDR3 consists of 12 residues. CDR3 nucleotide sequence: TGCGCCAGCAGTGCCAGCCAAGAGACCCAGTACTTC. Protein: CASSASQETQYF.

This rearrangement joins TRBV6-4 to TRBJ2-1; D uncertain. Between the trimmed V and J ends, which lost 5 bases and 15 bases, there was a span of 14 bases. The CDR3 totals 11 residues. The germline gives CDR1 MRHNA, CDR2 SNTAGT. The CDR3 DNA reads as TGTGCCAGCAGTTCCGTGGGATATTGGTTCTTC. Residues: CASSSVGYWFF.

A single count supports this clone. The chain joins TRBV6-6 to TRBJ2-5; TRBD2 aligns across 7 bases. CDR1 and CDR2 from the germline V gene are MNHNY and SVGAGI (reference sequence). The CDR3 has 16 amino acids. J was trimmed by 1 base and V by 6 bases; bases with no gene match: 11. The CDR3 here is CASRVRGRGVQETQYF. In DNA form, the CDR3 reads TGTGCCAGCAGAGTTAGGGGTCGGGGGGTCCAAGAGACCCAGTACTTC.

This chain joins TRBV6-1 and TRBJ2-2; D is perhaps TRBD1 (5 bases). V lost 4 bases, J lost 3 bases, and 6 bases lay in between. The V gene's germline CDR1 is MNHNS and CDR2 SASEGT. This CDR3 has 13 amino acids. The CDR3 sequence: CASSVRDTGELFF. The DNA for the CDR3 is TGTGCCAGCAGTGTCAGGGACACCGGGGAGCTGTTTTTT.

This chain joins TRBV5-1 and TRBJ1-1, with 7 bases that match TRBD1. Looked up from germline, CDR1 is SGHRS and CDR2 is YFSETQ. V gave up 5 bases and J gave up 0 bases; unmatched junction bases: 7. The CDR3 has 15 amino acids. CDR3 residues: CASSFRRGLNTEAFF. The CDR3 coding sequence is TGCGCCAGCAGTTTCAGAAGGGGGCTGAACACTGAAGCTTTCTTT.

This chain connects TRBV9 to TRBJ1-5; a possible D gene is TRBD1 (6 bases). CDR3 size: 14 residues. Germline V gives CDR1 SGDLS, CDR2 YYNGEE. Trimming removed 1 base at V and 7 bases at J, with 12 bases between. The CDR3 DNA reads TGTGCCAGCAGCGTAAGTGATGGGGGCCAGCCCCAGCATTTT. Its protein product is CASSVSDGGQPQHF.

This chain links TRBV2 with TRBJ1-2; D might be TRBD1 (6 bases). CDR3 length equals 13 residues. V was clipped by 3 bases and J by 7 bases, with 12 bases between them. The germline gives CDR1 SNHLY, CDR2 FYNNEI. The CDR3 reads CASSEGWTAGYTF. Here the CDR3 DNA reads TGTGCCAGCAGTGAGGGTTGGACAGCTGGCTACACCTTC.

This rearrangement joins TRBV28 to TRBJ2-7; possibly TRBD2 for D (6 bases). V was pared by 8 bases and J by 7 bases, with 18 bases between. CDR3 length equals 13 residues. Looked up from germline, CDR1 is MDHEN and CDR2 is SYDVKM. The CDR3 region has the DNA TGTGCCAGCTCTAGCGCGCGGGCTCGGGAGCAGTACTTC. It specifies CASSSARAREQYF.

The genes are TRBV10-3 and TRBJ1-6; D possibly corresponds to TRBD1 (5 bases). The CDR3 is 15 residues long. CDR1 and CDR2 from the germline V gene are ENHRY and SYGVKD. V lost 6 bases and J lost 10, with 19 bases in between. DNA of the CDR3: TGTGCCATCAGCGATGTTGGCCCAGGGAGATCACCCCTCCACTTT. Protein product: CAISDVGPGRSPLHF.

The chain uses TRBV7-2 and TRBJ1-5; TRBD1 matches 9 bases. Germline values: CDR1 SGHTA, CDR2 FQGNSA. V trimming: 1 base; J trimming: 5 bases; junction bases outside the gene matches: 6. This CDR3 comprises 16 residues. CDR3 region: CASSLDGTGSYQPQHF. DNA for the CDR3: TGTGCCAGCAGCTTAGATGGGACAGGGTCCTATCAGCCCCAGCATTTT.

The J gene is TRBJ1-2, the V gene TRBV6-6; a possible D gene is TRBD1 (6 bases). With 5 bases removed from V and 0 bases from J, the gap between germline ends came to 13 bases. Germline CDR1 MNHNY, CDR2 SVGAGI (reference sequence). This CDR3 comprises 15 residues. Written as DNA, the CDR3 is TGTGCCAGCAGTGGGGGCGGTTCCGCTAACTATGGCTACACCTTC. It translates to CASSGGGSANYGYTF.

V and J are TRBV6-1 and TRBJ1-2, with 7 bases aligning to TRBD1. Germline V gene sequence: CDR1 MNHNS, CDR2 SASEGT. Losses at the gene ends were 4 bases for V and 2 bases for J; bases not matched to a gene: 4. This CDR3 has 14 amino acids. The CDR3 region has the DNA TGTGCCAGCAGTGCAGGCAGGGGGAACTATGGCTACACCTTC. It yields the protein CASSAGRGNYGYTF.

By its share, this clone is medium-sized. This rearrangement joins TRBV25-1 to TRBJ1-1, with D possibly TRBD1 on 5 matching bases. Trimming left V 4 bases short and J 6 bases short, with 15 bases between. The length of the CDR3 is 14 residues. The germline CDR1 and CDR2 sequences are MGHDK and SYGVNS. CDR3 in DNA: TGTGCCAGCAGTGGATTTAGGGGAACCGCTGAAGCTTTCTTT. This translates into CASSGFRGTAEAFF.

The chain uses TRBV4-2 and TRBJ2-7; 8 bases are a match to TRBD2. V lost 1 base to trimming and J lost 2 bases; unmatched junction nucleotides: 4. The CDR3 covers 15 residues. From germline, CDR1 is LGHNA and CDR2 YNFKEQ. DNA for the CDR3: TGTGCCAGCAGCCAAGTCCAGCGGGAGCCCTACGAGCAGTACTTC. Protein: CASSQVQREPYEQYF.

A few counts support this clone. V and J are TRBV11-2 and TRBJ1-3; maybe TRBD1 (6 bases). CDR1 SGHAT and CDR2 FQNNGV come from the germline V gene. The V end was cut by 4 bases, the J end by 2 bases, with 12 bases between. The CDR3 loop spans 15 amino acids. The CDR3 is CASSSQGFTGNTIYF. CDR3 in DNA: TGTGCCAGCAGCTCCCAGGGGTTCACTGGAAACACCATATATTTT.

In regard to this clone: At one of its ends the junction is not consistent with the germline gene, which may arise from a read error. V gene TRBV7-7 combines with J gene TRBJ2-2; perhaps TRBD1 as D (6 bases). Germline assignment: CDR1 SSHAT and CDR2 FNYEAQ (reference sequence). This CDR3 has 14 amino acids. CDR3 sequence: CASSLGQNTGELFF. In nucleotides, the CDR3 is TGTGCTAGCAGCTTGGGACAGAACACCGGGGAGCTGTTTTTT.

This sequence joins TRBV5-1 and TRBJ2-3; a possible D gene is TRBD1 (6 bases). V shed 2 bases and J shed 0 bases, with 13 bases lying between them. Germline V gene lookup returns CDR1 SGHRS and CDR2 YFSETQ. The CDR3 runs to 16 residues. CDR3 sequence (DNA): TGCGCCAGCAGCTTTCAGGGGCCCCCTAGCACAGATACGCAGTATTTT. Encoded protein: CASSFQGPPSTDTQYF.

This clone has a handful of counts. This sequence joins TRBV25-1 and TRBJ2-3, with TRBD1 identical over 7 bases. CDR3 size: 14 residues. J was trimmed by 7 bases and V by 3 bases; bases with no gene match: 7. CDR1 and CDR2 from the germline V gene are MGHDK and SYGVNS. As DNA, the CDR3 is TGTGCCAGCAGTGATACAGGGGCTAGGAATACGCAGTATTTT. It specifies CASSDTGARNTQYF. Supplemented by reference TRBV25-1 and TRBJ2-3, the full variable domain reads EADIYQTPRYLVIGTGKKITLECSQTMGHDKMYWYQQDPGMELHLIHYSYGVNSTEKGDLSSESTVSRIRTEHFPLTLESARPSHTSQYLCASSDTGARNTQYFGPGTRLTVL.

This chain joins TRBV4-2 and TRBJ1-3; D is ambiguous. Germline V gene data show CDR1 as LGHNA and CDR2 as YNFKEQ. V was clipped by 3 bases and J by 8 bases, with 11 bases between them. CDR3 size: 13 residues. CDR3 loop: CASSHNLGYTIYF. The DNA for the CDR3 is TGTGCCAGCAGCCATAATCTAGGTTACACCATATATTTT.

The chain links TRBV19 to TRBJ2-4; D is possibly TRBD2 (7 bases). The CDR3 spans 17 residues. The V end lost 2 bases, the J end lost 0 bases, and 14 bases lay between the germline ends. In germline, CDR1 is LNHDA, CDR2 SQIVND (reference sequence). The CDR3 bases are TGTGCCAGTAGTATAATCCGGGGGGCGCAAGCCAAAAACATTCAGTACTTC. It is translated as CASSIIRGAQAKNIQYF.

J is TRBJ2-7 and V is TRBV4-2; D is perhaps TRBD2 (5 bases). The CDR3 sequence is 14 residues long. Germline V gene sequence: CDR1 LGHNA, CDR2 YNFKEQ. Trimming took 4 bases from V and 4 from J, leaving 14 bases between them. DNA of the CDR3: TGTGCCAGCAGCCCGGTGGCGGGCAGTTACGAGCAGTACTTC. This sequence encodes CASSPVAGSYEQYF.

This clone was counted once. CDR3 sequence reads: CASSLRLEQYF. As DNA, the CDR3 is TGTGCCAGCAGTTTACGGCTAGAGCAGTACTTC. V and J are TRBV28 and TRBJ2-7, with D unresolved. CDR3 size: 11 residues. Germline V CDR1 and CDR2: MDHEN, SYDVKM. The ends were cut back, 2 bases at V and 7 bases at J, with 6 bases in the middle.

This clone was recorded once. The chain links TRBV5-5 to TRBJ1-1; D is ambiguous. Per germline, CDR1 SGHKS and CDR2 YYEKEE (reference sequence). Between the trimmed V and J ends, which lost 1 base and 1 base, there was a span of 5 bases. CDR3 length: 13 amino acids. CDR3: CASSLWPNTEAFF. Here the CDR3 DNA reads TGTGCCAGCAGCTTGTGGCCGAACACTGAAGCTTTCTTT. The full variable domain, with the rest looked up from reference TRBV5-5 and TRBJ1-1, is DAGVTQSPTHLIKTRGQQVTLRCSPISGHKSVSWYQQVLGQGPQFIFQYYEKEERGRGNFPDRFSARQFPNYSSELNVNALLLGDSALYLCASSLWPNTEAFFGQGTRLTVV.

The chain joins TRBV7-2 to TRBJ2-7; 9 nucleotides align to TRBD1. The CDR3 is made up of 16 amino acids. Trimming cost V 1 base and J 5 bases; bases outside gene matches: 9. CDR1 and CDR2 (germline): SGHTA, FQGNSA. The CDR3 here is CASSLGVRTGVDEQYF. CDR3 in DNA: TGTGCCAGCAGCTTAGGTGTCCGGACAGGGGTCGACGAGCAGTACTTC.

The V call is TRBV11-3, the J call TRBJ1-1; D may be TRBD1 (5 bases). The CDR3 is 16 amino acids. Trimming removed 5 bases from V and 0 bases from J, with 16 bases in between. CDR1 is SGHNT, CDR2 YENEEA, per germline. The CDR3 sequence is CASSPEGRDMNTEAFF. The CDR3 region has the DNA TGTGCCAGCAGCCCCGAGGGCAGGGATATGAACACTGAAGCTTTCTTT.

The CDR3 nucleotides are TGCGCCAGCAGCCCCGGACAGGGGAAGTACAATGAGCAGTTCTTC. This sequence encodes CASSPGQGKYNEQFF. This chain connects TRBV4-1 to TRBJ2-1, with 9 bases lining up with TRBD1. This CDR3 comprises 15 residues. Germline V CDR1 and CDR2: MGHRA, YSYEKL. With 4 bases clipped from V and 4 bases from J, the junction kept 5 bases outside the gene matches.